The 3 T cell receptor beta chains below come from one sample, sequenced in a study of PD-L1 blockade in urothelial cancer. Time point defined: peripheral blood 6 weeks after treatment start. This table comes from immunoSEQ multiplex PCR, and its TCRdb copy is limited to in-frame clones, with some not included. Here the sample spans about 91,000 clones, over 65% being singletons. The sample was PBMCs, taken around atezolizumab (anti-PD-L1) treatment. The receptors here all came from a man in his sixties or seventies with urothelial cancer.

This clone was seen just once. This chain joins TRBV7-2 and TRBJ2-1, with D possibly being TRBD2 (5 bases). This CDR3 comprises 17 residues. Germline loops: CDR1 SGHTA, CDR2 FQGNSA. V was shortened by 5 bases and J by 0 bases, with 17 bases between the two germline ends. The CDR3 here is CASSPPRGSGSYNEQFF. The CDR3 DNA is TGTGCCAGCAGCCCTCCGCGCGGGTCCGGCTCCTACAATGAGCAGTTCTTC. The whole variable domain, filled in from reference TRBV7-2 and TRBJ2-1, reads GAGVSQSPSNKVTEKGKDVELRCDPISGHTALYWYRQSLGQGLEFLIYFQGNSAPDKSGLPSDRFSAERTGGSVSTLTIQRTQQEDSAVYLCASSPPRGSGSYNEQFFGPGTRLTVL.

Only a few counts were recorded for this clone. The J gene is TRBJ1-2, the V gene TRBV7-2; 11 positions agree with TRBD1. Per the germline V gene, CDR1 is SGHTA and CDR2 is FQGNSA. The CDR3 is made up of 13 amino acids. The J segment lost 8 bases and the V segment lost 5 bases, leaving 4 bases of the junction unmatched. CDR3 sequence reads: CASSKGQGDGYTF. Here the CDR3 DNA reads TGTGCCAGCAGCAAGGGACAGGGGGACGGCTACACCTTC.

V gene TRBV6-5 combines with J gene TRBJ2-7; TRBD1 matches at 9 bases. Germline V gives CDR1 MNHEY, CDR2 SVGAGI. CDR3 length: 15 residues. J gave up 5 bases and V 6 bases, and 11 bases lay outside the gene matches. The CDR3, as DNA: TGTGCCAGCAGCACTTGGGGACAGGGTAGCGACGAGCAGTACTTC. Amino acid sequence: CASSTWGQGSDEQYF.